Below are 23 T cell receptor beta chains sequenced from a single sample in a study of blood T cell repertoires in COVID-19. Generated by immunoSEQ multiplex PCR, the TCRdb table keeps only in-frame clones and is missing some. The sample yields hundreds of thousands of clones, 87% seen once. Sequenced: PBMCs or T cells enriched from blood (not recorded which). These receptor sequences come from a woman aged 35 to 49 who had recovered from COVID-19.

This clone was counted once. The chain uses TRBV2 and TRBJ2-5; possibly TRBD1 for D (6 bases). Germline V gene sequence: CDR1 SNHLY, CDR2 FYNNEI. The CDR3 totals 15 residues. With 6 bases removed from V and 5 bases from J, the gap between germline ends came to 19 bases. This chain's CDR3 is CASSQQGSAWETQYF. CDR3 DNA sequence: TGTGCCAGCAGCCAACAGGGCTCCGCTTGGGAGACCCAGTACTTC.

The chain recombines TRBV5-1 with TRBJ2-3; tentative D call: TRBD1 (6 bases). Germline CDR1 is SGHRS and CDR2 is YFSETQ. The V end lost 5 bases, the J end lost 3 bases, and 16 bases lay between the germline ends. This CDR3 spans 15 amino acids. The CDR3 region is CASRFSTGRTDTQYF. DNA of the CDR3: TGCGCCAGCAGATTTTCAACAGGGAGAACAGATACGCAGTATTTT.

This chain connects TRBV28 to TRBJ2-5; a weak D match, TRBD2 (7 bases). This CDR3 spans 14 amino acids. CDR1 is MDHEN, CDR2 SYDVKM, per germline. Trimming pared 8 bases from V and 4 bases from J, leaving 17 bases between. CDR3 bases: TGTGCCAGCTCCGCGAGGGGGGGCCGAGAGACCCAGTACTTC. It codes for CASSARGGRETQYF.

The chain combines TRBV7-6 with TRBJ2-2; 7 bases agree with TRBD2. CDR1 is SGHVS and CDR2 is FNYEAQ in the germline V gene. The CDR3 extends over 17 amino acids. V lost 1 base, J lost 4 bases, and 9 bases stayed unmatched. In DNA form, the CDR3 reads TGTGCCAGCAGCTTAGTCGGGGTAGCGGGCGTCACCGGGGAGCTGTTTTTT. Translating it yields CASSLVGVAGVTGELFF.

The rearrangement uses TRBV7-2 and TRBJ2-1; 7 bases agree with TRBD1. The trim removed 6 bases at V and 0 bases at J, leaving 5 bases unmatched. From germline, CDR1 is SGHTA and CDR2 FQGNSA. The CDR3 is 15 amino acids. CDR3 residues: CASRSGQSSYNEQFF. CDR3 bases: TGTGCCAGCAGATCGGGACAGAGCTCCTACAATGAGCAGTTCTTC.

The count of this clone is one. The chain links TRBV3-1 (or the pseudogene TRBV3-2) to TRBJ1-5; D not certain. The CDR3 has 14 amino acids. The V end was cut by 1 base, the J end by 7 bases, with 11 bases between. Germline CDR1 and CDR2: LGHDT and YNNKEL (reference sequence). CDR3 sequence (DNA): TGTGCCAGCAGCCAAGCCTCGGGGTACCAGCCCCAGCATTTT. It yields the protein CASSQASGYQPQHF.

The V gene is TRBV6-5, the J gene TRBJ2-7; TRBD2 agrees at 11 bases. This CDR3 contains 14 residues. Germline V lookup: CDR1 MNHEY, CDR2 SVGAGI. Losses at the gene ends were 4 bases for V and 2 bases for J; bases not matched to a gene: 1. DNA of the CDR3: TGTGCCAGCAGTTTGACTAGCGGGGCCTACGAGCAGTACTTC. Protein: CASSLTSGAYEQYF.

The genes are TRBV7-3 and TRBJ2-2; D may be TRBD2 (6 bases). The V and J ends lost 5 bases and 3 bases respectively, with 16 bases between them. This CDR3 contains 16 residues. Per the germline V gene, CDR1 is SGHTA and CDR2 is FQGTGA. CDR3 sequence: CASSPGDLSYTGELFF. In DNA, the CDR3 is TGTGCCAGCAGCCCCGGGGACTTGAGCTACACCGGGGAGCTGTTTTTT. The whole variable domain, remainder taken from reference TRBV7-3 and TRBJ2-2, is GAGVSQTPSNKVTEKGKYVELRCDPISGHTALYWYRQSLGQGPEFLIYFQGTGAADDSGLPNDRFFAVRPEGSVSTLKIQRTERGDSAVYLCASSPGDLSYTGELFFGEGSRLTVL.

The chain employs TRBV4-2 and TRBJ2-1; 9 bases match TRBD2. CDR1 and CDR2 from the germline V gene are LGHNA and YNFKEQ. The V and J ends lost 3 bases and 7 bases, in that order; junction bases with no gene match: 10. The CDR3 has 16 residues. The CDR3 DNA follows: TGTGCCAGCAGCCACATCGCGGGAGGGCCGGGGAATGAGCAGTTCTTC. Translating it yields CASSHIAGGPGNEQFF.

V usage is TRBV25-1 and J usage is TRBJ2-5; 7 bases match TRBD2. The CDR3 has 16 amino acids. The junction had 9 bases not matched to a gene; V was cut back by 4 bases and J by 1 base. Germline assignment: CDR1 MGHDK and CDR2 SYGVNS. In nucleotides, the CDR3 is TGTGCCAGCAGTGCGCTTCCCGGGAGGAGCCAAGAGACCCAGTACTTC. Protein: CASSALPGRSQETQYF.

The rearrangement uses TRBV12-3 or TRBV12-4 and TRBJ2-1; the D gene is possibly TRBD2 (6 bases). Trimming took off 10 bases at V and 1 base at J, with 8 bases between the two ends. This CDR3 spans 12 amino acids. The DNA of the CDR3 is TGTGCCATCGGAGGGTCCTACAATGAGCAGTTCTTC. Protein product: CAIGGSYNEQFF.

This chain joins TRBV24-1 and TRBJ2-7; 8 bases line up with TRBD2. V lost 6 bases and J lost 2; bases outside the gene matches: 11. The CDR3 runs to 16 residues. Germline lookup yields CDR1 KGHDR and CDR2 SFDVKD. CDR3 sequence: CATSSGGQREPYEQYF. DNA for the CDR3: TGTGCCACCAGTTCCGGCGGTCAGCGGGAGCCCTACGAGCAGTACTTC.

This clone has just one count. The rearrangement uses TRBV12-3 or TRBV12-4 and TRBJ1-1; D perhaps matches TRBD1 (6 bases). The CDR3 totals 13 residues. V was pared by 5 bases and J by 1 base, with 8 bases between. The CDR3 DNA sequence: TGTGCCAGCAGTCAACAGGGGAACACTGAAGCTTTCTTT. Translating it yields CASSQQGNTEAFF.

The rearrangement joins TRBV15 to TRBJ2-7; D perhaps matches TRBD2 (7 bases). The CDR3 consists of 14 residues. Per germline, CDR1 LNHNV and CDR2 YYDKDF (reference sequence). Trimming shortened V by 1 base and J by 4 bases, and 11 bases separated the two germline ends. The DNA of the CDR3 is TGTGCCACCAGCAGAGCCCGGGGGGCGTACGAGCAGTACTTC. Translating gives CATSRARGAYEQYF.

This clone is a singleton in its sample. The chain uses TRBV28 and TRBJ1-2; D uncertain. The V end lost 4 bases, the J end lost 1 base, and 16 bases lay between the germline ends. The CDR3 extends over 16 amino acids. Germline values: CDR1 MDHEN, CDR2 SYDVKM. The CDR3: CASSSPGKGGNYGYTF. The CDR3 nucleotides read TGTGCCAGCAGTTCCCCGGGGAAGGGCGGTAACTATGGCTACACCTTC.

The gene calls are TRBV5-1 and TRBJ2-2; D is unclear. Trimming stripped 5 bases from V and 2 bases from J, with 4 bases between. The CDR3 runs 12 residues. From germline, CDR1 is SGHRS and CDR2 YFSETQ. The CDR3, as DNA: TGCGCCAGCAGTTATAACACCGGGGAGCTGTTTTTT. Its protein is CASSYNTGELFF. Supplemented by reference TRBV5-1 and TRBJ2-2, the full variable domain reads KAGVTQTPRYLIKTRGQQVTLSCSPISGHRSVSWYQQTPGQGLQFLFEYFSETQRNKGNFPGRFSGRQFSNSRSEMNVSTLELGDSALYLCASSYNTGELFFGEGSRLTVL.

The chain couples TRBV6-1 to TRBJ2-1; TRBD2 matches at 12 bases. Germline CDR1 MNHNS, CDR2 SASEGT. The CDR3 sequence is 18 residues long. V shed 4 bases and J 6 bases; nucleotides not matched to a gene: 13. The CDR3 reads CASSGTGTLAGGGNEQFF. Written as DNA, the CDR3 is TGTGCCAGCAGTGGGACGGGGACCCTAGCGGGAGGGGGCAATGAGCAGTTCTTC.

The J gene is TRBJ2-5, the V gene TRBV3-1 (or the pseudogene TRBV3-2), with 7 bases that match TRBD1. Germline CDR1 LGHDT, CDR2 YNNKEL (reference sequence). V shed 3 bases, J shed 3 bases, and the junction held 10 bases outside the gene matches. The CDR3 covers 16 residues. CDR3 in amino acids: CASSQPGTDRKETQYF. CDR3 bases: TGTGCCAGCAGCCAGCCCGGGACAGACAGGAAAGAGACCCAGTACTTC.

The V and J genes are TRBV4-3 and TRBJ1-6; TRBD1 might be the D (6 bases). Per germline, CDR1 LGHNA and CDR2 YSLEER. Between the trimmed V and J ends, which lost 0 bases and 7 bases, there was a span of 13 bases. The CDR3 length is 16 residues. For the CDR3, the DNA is TGCGCCAGCAGCCAAGAAAGGGGACACTCCAATTCACCCCTCCACTTT. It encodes CASSQERGHSNSPLHF.

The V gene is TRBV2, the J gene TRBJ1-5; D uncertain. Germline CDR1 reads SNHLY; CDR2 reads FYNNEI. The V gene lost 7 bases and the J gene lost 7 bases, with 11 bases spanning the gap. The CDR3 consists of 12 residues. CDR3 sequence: CASTRGSQPQHF. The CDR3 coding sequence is TGTGCCAGCACTCGGGGATCACAGCCCCAGCATTTT.

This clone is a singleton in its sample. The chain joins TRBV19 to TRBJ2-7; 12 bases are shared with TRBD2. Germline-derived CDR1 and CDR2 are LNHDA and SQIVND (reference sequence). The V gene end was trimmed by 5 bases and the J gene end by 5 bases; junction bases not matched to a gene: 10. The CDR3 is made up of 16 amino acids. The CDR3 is CASSGASGRGLHEQYF. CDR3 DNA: TGTGCCAGTAGTGGGGCTAGCGGGAGGGGTCTGCACGAGCAGTACTTC.

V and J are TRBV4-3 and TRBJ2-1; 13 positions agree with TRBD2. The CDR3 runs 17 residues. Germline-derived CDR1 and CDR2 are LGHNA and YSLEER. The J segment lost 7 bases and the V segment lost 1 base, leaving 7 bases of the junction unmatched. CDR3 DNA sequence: TGCGCCAGCAGCCAAGGTACCGGACTAGCGGGAGAGAATGAGCAGTTCTTC. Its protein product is CASSQGTGLAGENEQFF.

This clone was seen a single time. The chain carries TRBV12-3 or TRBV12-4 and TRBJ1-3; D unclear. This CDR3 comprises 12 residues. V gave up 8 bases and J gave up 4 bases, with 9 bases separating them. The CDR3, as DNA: TGTGCCAGCCGGAGACTGGGAAACACCATATATTTT. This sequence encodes CASRRLGNTIYF.